Each of the 5 T cell receptor beta chains below was sequenced from the same sample in a study of shared clonotypes between healthy human individuals. Assay: immunoSEQ multiplex PCR; the TCRdb copy retains only in-frame clones and omits some. The sample holds about 2.3 million clones, more than 85% seen once. Sequenced: naive CD4+ T cells from PBMCs. Subset noted: CD45RA+ positively selected. Receptors originate from a man between 18 and 29 years old in good health. Some clones in this sample may be carry-over from other donors' samples.

The J gene is TRBJ2-7, the V gene TRBV28; weak D call: TRBD2 (7 bases). This CDR3 comprises 15 residues. Trimming took 6 bases from V and 4 from J, leaving 19 bases between them. Germline V gene lookup returns CDR1 MDHEN and CDR2 SYDVKM. The CDR3 sequence: CASRLGGGNSYEQYF. CDR3 sequence (DNA): TGTGCCAGCAGGCTAGGGGGAGGGAACTCGTACGAGCAGTACTTC.

The chain recombines TRBV28 with TRBJ2-3, with TRBD2 matching over 7 bases. The CDR3 sequence is 16 residues long. Germline CDR1 is MDHEN and CDR2 is SYDVKM. Trimming took 6 bases from V and 4 from J; bases not matched to a gene: 13. CDR3 amino acids: CASRGWRELPPDTQYF. The DNA of the CDR3 is TGTGCCAGCAGGGGTTGGCGGGAGCTTCCGCCAGATACGCAGTATTTT.

The chain recombines TRBV6-6 with TRBJ1-5; 7 bases match TRBD1. CDR1 and CDR2 (germline): MNHNY, SVGAGI (reference sequence). The CDR3 consists of 15 residues. Unmatched junction bases numbered 2, after V lost 1 base and J lost 2 bases. CDR3 amino acids: CASSYWDRGNQPQHF. The CDR3 DNA reads as TGTGCCAGCAGTTACTGGGACAGAGGCAATCAGCCCCAGCATTTT.

The DNA of the CDR3 is TGCAGTGTTGCGGGTTCCGAAGCTTTCTTT. This encodes CSVAGSEAFF. The chain uses TRBV20-1 and TRBJ1-1; D call uncertain. The V and J ends lost 7 bases and 8 bases respectively, with 11 bases between them. CDR3 length: 10 amino acids. The V gene's germline CDR1 is DFQATT and CDR2 SNEGSKA (reference sequence).

The V call is TRBV27, the J call TRBJ2-7; no definite D call. Trimming stripped 5 bases from V and 6 bases from J, with 17 bases between. This CDR3 has 14 residues. Germline CDR1 and CDR2: MNHEY and SMNVEV (reference sequence). CDR3 residues: CASSVRQTVSEQYF. The DNA of the CDR3 is TGTGCCAGCAGTGTCCGACAAACCGTCTCCGAGCAGTACTTC.